This TCR beta chain was recorded in a study of cytomegalovirus exposure and HLA in healthy donors. Study-wide context: Around 180 million T cells yielded fewer than 120 million unique TCR beta sequences in earlier analysis.

Regarding this clone: Its target is unknown.

The study ran its PCR with 60 Vbeta and 13 Jbeta primers. The protocol was immunoSEQ multiplex PCR, while the TCRdb copy is restricted to in-frame clones and leaves out a portion. The data show about 130,000 clones, less than 80% seen once. All donors participated as healthy donors of bone marrow. The CDR3 has 14 amino acids. V lost 6 bases to trimming and J lost 2 bases, with 14 bases between them. Germline CDR1 reads LNHDA; CDR2 reads SQIVND (reference sequence). Study-wide results and limits: Presence/absence results assume similar sequencing depth per donor, which may not hold.

This sequence joins TRBV19 and TRBJ2-7, with a weak D call TRBD2 (5 bases). Material: PBMCs. The clonotype comes from a middle-aged man in good health and CMV-seropositive. CDR3 region: CASSLSTMAYEQYF. The DNA for the CDR3 is TGTGCCAGTAGCCTTTCGACTATGGCCTACGAGCAGTACTTC.